This T cell receptor (beta chain) is drawn from a study of T cells expressing NK-cell markers. Study-level information: Sorted CD3+CD56-NKG2C+, CD3+CD56+NKG2C+ and CD3+CD56+NKG2C- T cells supplied the TCR beta repertoires.

The germline V gene encodes CDR1 MNHEY and CDR2 SVGAGI. CDR3 length: 15 amino acids. As the method of synthesis, 5'RACE template switching with UMIs yielded TCR beta cDNA. With the 5' RACE reads reprocessed, TCRdb shows one record per CDR3 protein and no DNA. This sample contains a few hundred thousand distinct CDR3 sequences. This TCR came from a man between 18 and 35 years old in good health. This chain uses TRBV6-5 with TRBJ2-3; TCRdb outputs TRBD1, but without DNA this stays unchecked. The material sequenced was blood T cells: a sorted CD56 or NKG2C T cell subset, CD4+ or CD8+ T cells, or bulk PBMC T cells (not recorded which). CDR3 amino acids: CASSYGGVGVDTQYF.